Listed here are 25 T cell receptor beta chains from one sample, sequenced in a study of technical replicates of blood from a few donors. Repertoires were generated with immunoSEQ multiplex PCR, while TCRdb's copy carries only in-frame clones and drops some. Of approximately 89,000 clones in the sample, 85% to 95% were seen once. The source material was T cells isolated from PBMCs. Receptors were obtained from a human donor in good health.

This chain joins TRBV10-1 and TRBJ2-7, with D possibly being TRBD1 (5 bases). From germline, CDR1 is WNHNN and CDR2 SYGVQD (reference sequence). This CDR3 has 13 amino acids. The germline V and J ends were trimmed by 6 bases and 6 bases, with 15 bases remaining between them. In DNA form, the CDR3 reads TGCGCCAGCAGCTCGACAGATACGGGCGAGCAGTACTTC. Its protein product is CASSSTDTGEQYF.

With respect to this clone: Distinct nucleotide sequences in the sample also encode this CDR3. The chain uses TRBV9 and TRBJ1-1; D unresolved. Germline V CDR1 and CDR2: SGDLS, YYNGEE. The ends were cut back, 4 bases at V and 4 bases at J, with 14 bases in the middle. The CDR3 extends over 14 amino acids. CDR3 nucleotide sequence: TGTGCCAGCAGCATCACCGGCGGTTCCACTGAAGCTTTCTTT. This gives the protein CASSITGGSTEAFF.

The chain couples TRBV30 to TRBJ1-2; D may be TRBD1 (5 bases). Germline lookup yields CDR1 GTSNPN and CDR2 SVGIG (reference sequence). The CDR3 contains 16 residues. V dropped 0 bases and J dropped 2 bases, with 16 bases sitting between them. The CDR3, as DNA: TGTGCCTGGAGTGTACAAGTCGAAGACAGAAACTATGGCTACACCTTC. This codes for CAWSVQVEDRNYGYTF.

V gene TRBV2 combines with J gene TRBJ1-1; D uncertain. The CDR3 runs 13 residues. Per germline, CDR1 SNHLY and CDR2 FYNNEI. Trimming took 3 bases from V and 3 from J, leaving 8 bases between them. CDR3 in DNA: TGTGCCAGCAGTGATGTGGGCTACACTGAAGCTTTCTTT. Translated: CASSDVGYTEAFF.

The chain recombines TRBV28 with TRBJ2-6; the D gene is possibly TRBD1 (5 bases). Trimming took off 8 bases at V and 4 bases at J, with 12 bases between the two ends. In germline, CDR1 is MDHEN, CDR2 SYDVKM. The CDR3 has 14 amino acids. The CDR3 nucleotides read TGTGCCAGCCATAAAGGGGAAGGGGCCAACGTCCTGACTTTC. It translates to CASHKGEGANVLTF.

This clone was counted a single time. The chain uses TRBV30 and TRBJ1-2; TRBD1 aligns across 9 bases. Germline-derived CDR1 and CDR2 are GTSNPN and SVGIG (reference sequence). The CDR3 consists of 11 residues. Trimming removed 5 bases from V and 8 bases from J; junction bases left unmatched: 3. CDR3 sequence (DNA): TGTGCCTGGTGGACAGGGGAAGGCTACACCTTC. Its protein is CAWWTGEGYTF.

This clone was seen just once. The rearrangement uses TRBV7-9 and TRBJ2-7; D is ambiguous. Germline CDR1 SEHNR, CDR2 FQNEAQ (reference sequence). V gave up 6 bases and J gave up 4 bases, with 7 bases separating them. This CDR3 has 11 residues. CDR3: CASSRAYEQYF. Written as DNA, the CDR3 is TGTGCCAGCAGTAGAGCATACGAGCAGTACTTC.

This clone was observed once. The gene calls are TRBV6-4 and TRBJ1-5; D not resolved. The CDR3 is made up of 13 amino acids. The V end lost 2 bases, the J end lost 4 bases, and 6 bases lay between the germline ends. Germline V CDR1 and CDR2: MRHNA, SNTAGT. CDR3 in amino acids: CASSDEENQPQHF. The CDR3 DNA reads TGTGCCAGCAGTGACGAGGAGAATCAGCCCCAGCATTTT.

This rearrangement joins TRBV5-5 to TRBJ2-5, with 10 bases identical to TRBD1. With V trimmed by 3 bases and J by 2 bases, 1 base remained unmatched. CDR3 size: 14 residues. The germline CDR1 and CDR2 sequences are SGHKS and YYEKEE (reference sequence). The CDR3 coding sequence is TGTGCCAGCAGCTGGACAGGGGGTCAAGAGACCCAGTACTTC. Translating it yields CASSWTGGQETQYF.

In DNA, the CDR3 is TGTGCCAGCAGCTTCGAAGCATCCGATACGCAGTATTTT. It is translated as CASSFEASDTQYF. The chain couples TRBV13 to TRBJ2-3; no definite D call. Trimming left V 3 bases short and J 6 bases short, with 10 bases between. The CDR3 sequence is 13 residues long. Germline V gene sequence: CDR1 PRHDT, CDR2 FYEKMQ (reference sequence).

The rearrangement joins TRBV5-1 to TRBJ2-3; possibly TRBD2 for D (5 bases). CDR1 and CDR2 from the germline V gene are SGHRS and YFSETQ. There are 14 residues in the CDR3. The V end lost 6 bases, the J end lost 2 bases, and 13 bases lay between the germline ends. This CDR3 reads CASTVLEHTDTQYF. The CDR3 DNA follows: TGCGCCAGCACCGTACTAGAGCACACAGATACGCAGTATTTT.

The CDR3 sequence: CASSSRGSGANVLTF. CDR3 DNA sequence: TGTGCCAGTAGCTCTCGGGGTTCTGGGGCCAACGTCCTGACTTTC. The chain links TRBV19 to TRBJ2-6, with a possible D match to TRBD2 (5 bases). This CDR3 is built from 15 residues. Germline CDR1 reads LNHDA; CDR2 reads SQIVND (reference sequence). V shed 6 bases and J shed 1 base, with 10 bases lying between them.

This clone was counted a single time. The chain links TRBV6-1 to TRBJ1-2, with a possible D match to TRBD1 (6 bases). Germline-derived CDR1 and CDR2 are MNHNS and SASEGT. V shed 8 bases and J shed 2 bases, with 12 bases lying between them. The CDR3 has 13 residues. The CDR3 protein is CASRGQINYGYTF. CDR3 nucleotides: TGTGCCAGCCGAGGACAGATCAACTATGGCTACACCTTC.

This chain links TRBV11-2 with TRBJ1-4, with D possibly being TRBD1 (5 bases). The CDR3 is made up of 17 amino acids. Germline V CDR1 and CDR2: SGHAT, FQNNGV. Trimming left V 4 bases short and J 0 bases short, with 15 bases between. The CDR3 is CASSYETGLATNEKLFF. CDR3 sequence (DNA): TGTGCCAGCAGCTATGAGACGGGACTTGCAACTAATGAAAAACTGTTTTTT.

The chain couples TRBV7-6 to TRBJ2-7; 10 bases align to TRBD2. Germline loops: CDR1 SGHVS, CDR2 FNYEAQ. Unmatched junction bases numbered 3, after V lost 1 base and J lost 0 bases. The CDR3 loop spans 16 amino acids. CDR3 sequence: CASSLDPSGGSYEQYF. The CDR3 coding sequence is TGTGCCAGCAGCTTAGACCCTAGCGGGGGCTCCTACGAGCAGTACTTC.

This clone is a singleton in its sample. The genes are TRBV5-6 and TRBJ1-5; TRBD1 agrees at 7 bases. The J segment lost 7 bases and the V segment lost 4 bases, leaving 8 bases of the junction unmatched. This CDR3 is built from 14 residues. Per the germline V gene, CDR1 is SGHDT and CDR2 is YYEEEE. The CDR3 loop reads CASSAQGVGQPQHF. Here the CDR3 DNA reads TGTGCCAGCAGCGCCCAGGGGGTCGGACAGCCCCAGCATTTT.

The V call is TRBV18, the J call TRBJ1-2, with D perhaps matching TRBD1 (5 bases). The CDR3 extends over 15 amino acids. The V end was cut by 0 bases, the J end by 3 bases, with 11 bases between. Germline CDR1 and CDR2: KGHSH and LQKENI. CDR3 in amino acids: CASSPPGTGYYGYTF. CDR3 coding DNA: TGTGCCAGCTCACCACCGGGAACAGGATACTATGGCTACACCTTC.

V usage is TRBV7-2 and J usage is TRBJ2-7, with D maybe TRBD2 (6 bases). Germline assignment: CDR1 SGHTA and CDR2 FQGNSA. The CDR3 spans 16 residues. Trimming shortened V by 5 bases and J by 3 bases, and 20 bases separated the two germline ends. This CDR3 is CASSLGTLVVHYEQYF. CDR3 coding DNA: TGTGCCAGCAGCCTCGGGACTCTTGTTGTTCACTACGAGCAGTACTTC.

This chain uses TRBV27 with TRBJ2-3; D is uncertain. Trimming removed 4 bases from V and 3 bases from J, with 8 bases in between. The length of the CDR3 is 13 residues. Germline V lookup: CDR1 MNHEY, CDR2 SMNVEV (reference sequence). The CDR3 loop is CASSYSPTDTQYF. The CDR3 nucleotides read TGTGCCAGCAGTTACTCACCAACAGATACGCAGTATTTT.

The rearrangement uses TRBV5-1 and TRBJ1-1, with 9 positions matching TRBD1. This CDR3 contains 15 residues. The ends lost 0 bases at V and 3 bases at J; junction bases unmatched: 3. Germline V CDR1 and CDR2: SGHRS, YFSETQ. The DNA of the CDR3 is TGCGCCAGCAGCTTGGGGACAGGGGTTTACACTGAAGCTTTCTTT. The encoded protein is CASSLGTGVYTEAFF.

The chain carries TRBV4-1 and TRBJ1-5; no definite D call. The germline V gene has CDR1 MGHRA and CDR2 YSYEKL. The CDR3 runs to 16 residues. The V gene lost 3 bases and the J gene lost 2 bases, with 14 bases spanning the gap. DNA for the CDR3: TGCGCCAGCAGCCACCACAAGCTTAGCGGCAATCAGCCCCAGCATTTT. It encodes CASSHHKLSGNQPQHF.

The chain's CDR3 is CASSLLRGDSTDTQYF. The DNA for the CDR3 is TGCGCCAGCAGCTTACTTCGTGGTGATAGCACAGATACGCAGTATTTT. The chain links TRBV5-1 to TRBJ2-3; unclear D gene. CDR1 is SGHRS and CDR2 is YFSETQ in the germline V gene. This CDR3 has 16 amino acids. V was pared by 2 bases and J by 0 bases, with 13 bases between.

This clone was seen a single time. DNA of the CDR3: TGCGCCAGCAGCAGGGGACTAGCAGCTAATGAGCAGTTCTTC. It translates to CASSRGLAANEQFF. The chain recombines TRBV5-1 with TRBJ2-1; 9 bases fit TRBD2. Germline-derived CDR1 and CDR2 are SGHRS and YFSETQ. V lost 4 bases and J lost 7; bases outside the gene matches: 6. The CDR3 is made up of 14 amino acids. Supplemented by reference TRBV5-1 and TRBJ2-1, the full variable domain reads KAGVTQTPRYLIKTRGQQVTLSCSPISGHRSVSWYQQTPGQGLQFLFEYFSETQRNKGNFPGRFSGRQFSNSRSEMNVSTLELGDSALYLCASSRGLAANEQFFGPGTRLTVL.

This clone was recorded only once. This chain uses TRBV27 with TRBJ1-5, with 9 bases matching TRBD1. V dropped 6 bases and J dropped 12; count of bases not matched to a gene: 12. The CDR3 is 14 amino acids. CDR1 is MNHEY and CDR2 is SMNVEV in the germline V gene (reference sequence). CDR3 bases: TGTGCCAGCAGCACCAACAGGGGGCACGTTGTCCAGCATTTT. Translation gives CASSTNRGHVVQHF.

There are many counts of this clone. V usage is TRBV5-5 and J usage is TRBJ2-7, with 8 bases lining up with TRBD1. The CDR3 has 15 amino acids. Germline CDR1 reads SGHKS; CDR2 reads YYEKEE (reference sequence). V shed 4 bases and J 6 bases; nucleotides not matched to a gene: 12. This CDR3 is CASSPTTGGIAEQYF. The CDR3 DNA follows: TGTGCCAGCAGCCCAACCACAGGGGGGATAGCCGAGCAGTACTTC.